This T cell receptor (beta chain) was recovered during a study of metastatic and nonmetastatic thyroid tumors. Through MiXCR, TCRdb re-clonotyped the PCR reads. The profile covers about 70,000 clones, with roughly 18% appearing a single time and 10% to 15% taken by the ten largest. This clone was seen many times. Patients were all untreated before their thyroid surgery. The CDR3 has 13 amino acids. Trimming took 10 bases from V and 5 from J, leaving 15 bases between them. The rearrangement links TRBV12-3 or TRBV12-4 to TRBJ1-5; D might be TRBD1 (5 bases). Sequenced input: blood. The source is a female donor with papillary thyroid cancer or a benign thyroid nodule (not recorded which). Some clones in this sample may be carry-over from other donors' samples. CDR3 residues: CATTSTVHQPQHF. The CDR3 coding sequence is TGTGCCACCACATCGACAGTACATCAGCCCCAGCATTTT.